A selection of T cell receptor beta chains follows, all from one sample in a study of liver allograft versus peripheral blood T cells. TCRdb reprocessed the reads via MiXCR and lists one record per CDR3 protein. The table shows some 9,000 distinct CDR3 sequences, with roughly 26% occurring only once. Receptors were obtained from a human patient who had a liver transplant. Some T cells may be supplied by the graft donor. CDR3s include the opening cysteine and the closing phenylalanine or tryptophan.

V,length,CDR3
TRBV7-9,13,CASRARFAGELFF
TRBV20-1,16,CSAGGKQGHDTDTQYF
TRBV27,15,CASSPKAMGSYEQYF
TRBV20-1,14,CSALHGPPNTEAFF
TRBV12-3/TRBV12-4,15,CASRTSGGGYNEQFF
TRBV29-1,13,CSVGGTGSYEQYF
TRBV28,13,CASSLELAYEQYF
TRBV7-2,15,CASSLARLVLDEQFF
TRBV20-1,16,CSARGGQGLSTDTQYF
TRBV3-1,13,CASSQSYSGEQYF
TRBV6-2/TRBV6-3,12,CASSLGRAEAFF
TRBV29-1,12,CSVVTGGTEAFF
TRBV11-2,15,CASSFTQGLRTEAFF
TRBV29-1,13,CSVPARRGDEQFF
TRBV10-3,16,CAISESGQGANYGYTF
TRBV18,16,CASSPRVSSYNSPLHF
TRBV6-1,15,CASSEASGGSYEQYF
TRBV2,13,CASSEQGLYGYTF
TRBV7-2,15,CASSLTGSSGNTIYF
TRBV7-3,13,CASSLRRGNEQFF
TRBV7-2,15,CASSPTTGVSNEQYF
TRBV6-1,14,CAESRGDGYNEQFF
TRBV28,13,CASSSATVYGYTF
TRBV29-1,13,CSVAWTGQETQYF
TRBV5-4,16,CASSTRRGGTNEKLFF
TRBV20-1,15,CSAPNAGGVNTEAFF
TRBV6-5,17,CASSYIMRQGVNTEAFF
TRBV3-1,13,CASSQQGLHTIYF
TRBV19,14,CASSARFDNEKLFF
TRBV20-1,13,CSAHTGEGTEAFF
TRBV28,14,CASRSGQFYNEQFF
TRBV30,11,CAWSVAYEAFF
TRBV18,14,CASSTGRSNQPQHF
TRBV18,15,CASSRSSGSSYEQYF
TRBV19,16,CASSIRLTASTDTQYF
TRBV28,17,CASSLISGSKGTDTQYF
TRBV18,14,CASSPQSALDEQYF
TRBV29-1,12,CSVTTGQETQYF
TRBV12-3/TRBV12-4,14,CASSGRANKNIQYF
TRBV20-1,15,CSARASGSWHNEQFF
TRBV24-1,15,CATSDRRGGTDTQYF
TRBV14,16,CASSQAVGSKNTEAFF